This entry is about one T cell receptor (beta chain). Measured with immunoSEQ multiplex PCR; TCRdb has only the in-frame clones, and not every one. The table includes some 1,600,000 clones, 95% to 99% detected once. These data belong to a study of shared clonotypes between healthy human individuals. This CDR3 is 16 amino acids long. The germline V gene has CDR1 MNHEY and CDR2 SMNVEV (reference sequence). V dropped 2 bases and J dropped 5 bases, with 18 bases sitting between them. The TCR was taken from a young man in good health. The sequenced material came from naive CD4+ T cells sorted from blood. Stated subset: CD45RA+ positively selected. The chain carries TRBV27 and TRBJ2-5; D may be TRBD1 or TRBD2 (6 bases each). In DNA, the CDR3 is TGTGCCAGCAGTTTAACTCGCGGGACACGGGGGGAGACCCAGTACTTC. It yields the protein CASSLTRGTRGETQYF.